A single sample gave rise to the 19 T cell receptor beta chains below, sequenced in a study of blood T cell repertoires in COVID-19. Sequencing was performed with immunoSEQ multiplex PCR; in TCRdb, only in-frame clones are kept and a portion is missing. The sample shows about 350,000 clones, about 90% of them seen only once. The sample consisted of peripheral blood. These receptors all stem from a woman in her forties or fifties with COVID-19, enrolled during active disease.

The rearrangement uses TRBV9 and TRBJ2-5; the match to TRBD1 covers 7 bases. After removal of 0 bases from V and 4 bases from J, the junction contained 15 bases not matched to a gene. This CDR3 spans 18 amino acids. Germline V gene data show CDR1 as SGDLS and CDR2 as YYNGEE. CDR3 DNA sequence: TGTGCCAGCAGCGTAGATATCAGGGGGAGCTGGAGTGGAGAGACCCAGTACTTC. This encodes CASSVDIRGSWSGETQYF.

The chain joins TRBV27 to TRBJ2-7; 10 nucleotides match TRBD2. The ends lost 6 bases at V and 0 bases at J; junction bases unmatched: 8. Germline V gene lookup returns CDR1 MNHEY and CDR2 SMNVEV (reference sequence). There are 16 residues in the CDR3. The CDR3 DNA reads TGTGCCAGCAGGTGGAACGGACTAGCGGACTCCTACGAGCAGTACTTC. Encoded protein: CASRWNGLADSYEQYF.

This clone was detected only once. V and J are TRBV27 and TRBJ2-1; D is ambiguous. The V end was cut by 2 bases, the J end by 5 bases, with 7 bases between. Germline V gene sequence: CDR1 MNHEY, CDR2 SMNVEV (reference sequence). CDR3 length equals 13 residues. As DNA, the CDR3 is TGTGCCAGCAGTTTACGAGAAAACAATGAGCAGTTCTTC. Translating gives CASSLRENNEQFF.

The chain links TRBV21-1 to TRBJ2-5; the table's D call, TRBD1, was not checked against the DNA. TRBV21-1 is marked as a pseudogene. CDR3 length: 16 amino acids. CDR3 nucleotides: TGTGCCAGCAGCACAAGGGCACAGGGGACCAAGCAGACCCAGTACTTC. Its protein is CASSTRAQGTKQTQYF.

This rearrangement joins TRBV4-3 to TRBJ1-5, with 8 bases that match TRBD1. The CDR3 length is 15 residues. J lost 8 bases, V lost 3 bases, and 9 bases had no gene match. Germline V gene sequence: CDR1 LGHNA, CDR2 YSLEER. The chain's CDR3 is CASSQDTGGSEPQHF. CDR3 DNA sequence: TGCGCCAGCAGCCAGGACACAGGGGGATCTGAGCCCCAGCATTTT.

The chain couples TRBV6-5 to TRBJ2-7; 9 nucleotides agree with TRBD1. The CDR3 runs to 15 residues. Germline V gene lookup returns CDR1 MNHEY and CDR2 SVGAGI. Losses at the gene ends were 5 bases for V and 4 bases for J; bases not matched to a gene: 9. As DNA, the CDR3 is TGTGCCAGCAGTCTTCGGACAGGGGAGATTTACGAGCAGTACTTC. It specifies CASSLRTGEIYEQYF.

The chain recombines TRBV5-1 with TRBJ2-6; D is perhaps TRBD1 (6 bases). This CDR3 comprises 19 residues. CDR1 is SGHRS, CDR2 YFSETQ, per germline. V was shortened by 4 bases and J by 9 bases, with 29 bases between the two germline ends. In DNA form, the CDR3 reads TGCGCCAGCAGCAGCCCCCGGGACACCTACCCGCCATCGGGCAACGTCCTGACTTTC. This gives the protein CASSSPRDTYPPSGNVLTF.

This chain links TRBV30 with TRBJ1-6, with 7 positions matching TRBD1. V trimming: 0 bases; J trimming: 8 bases; junction bases outside the gene matches: 4. CDR3 length: 14 amino acids. Germline V gene data show CDR1 as GTSNPN and CDR2 as SVGIG (reference sequence). The CDR3 reads CAWSVDRSHSPLHF. The CDR3 region has the DNA TGTGCCTGGAGTGTGGACAGGTCACATTCACCCCTCCACTTT. The full variable domain, with the rest looked up from reference TRBV30 and TRBJ1-6, is SQTIHQWPATLVQPVGSPLSLECTVEGTSNPNLYWYRQAAGRGLQLLFYSVGIGQISSEVPQNLSASRPQDRQFILSSKKLLLSDSGFYLCAWSVDRSHSPLHFGNGTRLTVT.

The chain combines TRBV5-6 with TRBJ2-7; 11 bases match TRBD2. This CDR3 region has 16 residues. V lost 2 bases to trimming and J lost 2 bases; unmatched junction nucleotides: 6. Germline loops: CDR1 SGHDT, CDR2 YYEEEE. The CDR3 nucleotides read TGTGCCAGCAGCTTATTGACTAGCGGGATTCCCTACGAGCAGTACTTC. Encoded protein: CASSLLTSGIPYEQYF.

The chain links TRBV18 to TRBJ2-5; possible D gene TRBD2, 6 bases. This CDR3 has 15 amino acids. The germline V and J ends were trimmed by 4 bases and 2 bases, with 14 bases remaining between them. In germline, CDR1 is KGHSH, CDR2 LQKENI. The DNA for the CDR3 is TGTGCCAGCTCACAAACCGGGACTGGGCAAGAGACCCAGTACTTC. Protein product: CASSQTGTGQETQYF.

J is TRBJ2-5 and V is TRBV29-1, with D hard to call. Germline CDR1 reads SQVTM; CDR2 reads ANQGSEA. V was shortened by 7 bases and J by 4 bases, with 13 bases between the two germline ends. CDR3 length: 12 residues. The CDR3 loop reads CSARYNSETQYF. The CDR3 DNA sequence: TGCAGCGCCCGTTATAACTCAGAGACCCAGTACTTC.

In regard to this clone: Other DNA sequences of this sample code for an identical CDR3. CDR3: CASSLNRGRETQYF. CDR3 nucleotide sequence: TGTGCCAGCAGCTTAAACAGGGGGCGCGAGACCCAGTACTTC. The genes are TRBV7-2 and TRBJ2-5; 9 nucleotides match TRBD1. Germline-derived CDR1 and CDR2 are SGHTA and FQGNSA. The CDR3 totals 14 residues. The trim removed 2 bases at V and 5 bases at J, leaving 3 bases unmatched. Full variable domain (missing parts from reference TRBV7-2 and TRBJ2-5): GAGVSQSPSNKVTEKGKDVELRCDPISGHTALYWYRQSLGQGLEFLIYFQGNSAPDKSGLPSDRFSAERTGGSVSTLTIQRTQQEDSAVYLCASSLNRGRETQYFGPGTRLLVL.

DNA for the CDR3: TGCGCCAGCAGCCAACAACGAGGCACTGAAGCTTTCTTT. Protein product: CASSQQRGTEAFF. The V call is TRBV4-1, the J call TRBJ1-1; D is unresolved. Germline V gene data show CDR1 as MGHRA and CDR2 as YSYEKL. The CDR3 is made up of 13 amino acids. V lost 2 bases and J 4 bases, leaving 8 bases between the germline ends.

The CDR3 DNA reads TGTGCCAGCACCCCTGGACAGGCCAAAACCCCTGAAGCTTTCTTT. This encodes CASTPGQAKTPEAFF. The chain joins TRBV2 to TRBJ1-1; 7 nucleotides agree with TRBD1. V was pared by 7 bases and J by 6 bases, with 14 bases of the junction left unmatched. Germline loops: CDR1 SNHLY, CDR2 FYNNEI. This CDR3 comprises 15 residues.

The genes are TRBV9 and TRBJ2-1; the D is unclear. Trimming stripped 0 bases from V and 13 bases from J, with 14 bases between. Germline values: CDR1 SGDLS, CDR2 YYNGEE. This CDR3 region has 13 residues. The chain's CDR3 is CASSVEGGRLQFF. As DNA, the CDR3 is TGTGCCAGCAGCGTAGAAGGCGGAAGGCTTCAGTTCTTC.

This clone was seen just once. The chain carries TRBV6-6 and TRBJ2-5, with D perhaps TRBD2 (6 bases). The CDR3 spans 16 residues. V lost 5 bases and J 0 bases, leaving 16 bases between the germline ends. CDR1 MNHNY and CDR2 SVGAGI come from the germline V gene (reference sequence). This CDR3 reads CASSPSLATNQETQYF. In DNA, the CDR3 is TGTGCCAGCAGTCCTTCGCTAGCGACTAACCAAGAGACCCAGTACTTC.

CDR3 amino acids: CASIAGGDGYEQYF. CDR3 in DNA: TGTGCCAGCATCGCAGGGGGCGATGGCTACGAGCAGTACTTC. J is TRBJ2-7 and V is TRBV6-6; 8 bases line up with TRBD1. V lost 7 bases to trimming and J lost 3 bases; unmatched junction nucleotides: 8. Germline V gene lookup returns CDR1 MNHNY and CDR2 SVGAGI (reference sequence). The CDR3 loop spans 14 amino acids.

The V gene is TRBV6-4, the J gene TRBJ1-5; a possible D gene is TRBD1 (6 bases). CDR1 is MRHNA and CDR2 is SNTAGT in the germline V gene. V lost 5 bases, J lost 4 bases, and 12 bases lay in between. The CDR3 length is 14 residues. The DNA of the CDR3 is TGTGCCAGCAGTCAGGGGTGGGGGAATCAGCCCCAGCATTTT. It specifies CASSQGWGNQPQHF.

The V gene is TRBV9, the J gene TRBJ1-3, with 9 bases aligning to TRBD1. Per the germline V gene, CDR1 is SGDLS and CDR2 is YYNGEE. Losses at the gene ends were 4 bases for V and 4 bases for J; bases not matched to a gene: 9. The CDR3 totals 16 residues. The CDR3 DNA follows: TGTGCCAGCAGCTTGTGGGACAGGGATTCCGGAAACACCATATATTTT. Amino acids: CASSLWDRDSGNTIYF.